A selection of T cell receptor beta chains follows, all from one sample in a study of regulatory T cells in long-lasting Graves disease. TCRdb reprocessed the multiplex PCR reads via MiXCR and lists one record per CDR3 protein. The sample consists of approximately 470,000 distinct CDR3 sequences, roughly 15% of them appearing once. The same specimen was also included in a second study, on T cells in Graves' hyperthyroidism and ophthalmopathy.

The sequencing used peripheral blood mononuclear cells (PBMCs), collected at new diagnosis, from a patient treated with antithyroid drugs. All receptors derive from a man aged 40-50 years with Graves disease. Both conserved end residues are part of each CDR3.

CASSSTDRTHEQYF	TRBV28
CATVIAGTSNEQFF	TRBV6-1
CASSYARRYKSEAFF	TRBV6-5
CAIRPDGTPYEQYF	TRBV10-3
CASSLRQGKIAEAFF	TRBV12-3/TRBV12-4
CASSQLGGGSYERYF	TRBV14
CASSLGDGVRFF	TRBV7-9
CASSLSGRIDNEQFF	TRBV12-3/TRBV12-4
CASDLEIDSPLHF	TRBV7-3
CSATTGTGTPYEQYF	TRBV20-1
CASSSPGGADPYEQYF	TRBV6-5
CASSLGGGGNTIYF	TRBV7-8